Listed here are 18 T cell receptor beta chains from one sample, sequenced in a study of cytomegalovirus exposure and HLA in healthy donors. The PCR ran on 60 Vbeta and 13 Jbeta primers. Generated by immunoSEQ multiplex PCR, the TCRdb table keeps only in-frame clones and is missing some. The profile shows hundreds of thousands of clones, 65% to 85% of them singletons. Sequenced sample: PBMCs. The receptors here all came from a man aged 25-45 years in good health and CMV-seronegative.

To note about this clone: The same CDR3 also results from other DNA sequences found in this sample. The gene calls are TRBV28 and TRBJ1-1; 10 nucleotides line up with TRBD1. CDR1 is MDHEN, CDR2 SYDVKM, per germline. The trim removed 4 bases at V and 2 bases at J, leaving 1 base unmatched. This CDR3 contains 14 residues. CDR3 coding DNA: TGTGCCAGCAGTTCGACAGGGGGCAACACTGAAGCTTTCTTT. Encoded protein: CASSSTGGNTEAFF.

CDR3 DNA sequence: TGTGCCAGCAGCCGCGTAAGCCCGGGACAGCTAAATGGCTACACCTTC. Amino acids: CASSRVSPGQLNGYTF. The V gene is TRBV5-5, the J gene TRBJ1-2; 7 bases align to TRBD1. Germline CDR1 is SGHKS and CDR2 is YYEKEE (reference sequence). The V and J ends lost 4 bases and 6 bases, in that order; junction bases with no gene match: 15. The CDR3 extends over 16 amino acids.

The rearrangement links TRBV6-5 to TRBJ1-3, with 7 bases matching TRBD1. CDR3 length: 13 residues. Germline V gene sequence: CDR1 MNHEY, CDR2 SVGAGI. J gave up 4 bases and V 6 bases, and 3 bases lay outside the gene matches. In DNA, the CDR3 is TGTGCCAGCAGCCGGGACAGCGGAAACACCATATATTTT. Protein sequence: CASSRDSGNTIYF.

The J gene is TRBJ2-1, the V gene TRBV19, with 7 bases fitting TRBD1. The CDR3 runs to 16 residues. Losses at the gene ends were 4 bases for V and 3 bases for J; bases not matched to a gene: 9. Germline V gene lookup returns CDR1 LNHDA and CDR2 SQIVND (reference sequence). The chain's CDR3 is CASSKPRDSGYNEQFF. As DNA, the CDR3 is TGTGCCAGTAGTAAACCCCGGGACAGCGGCTACAATGAGCAGTTCTTC. Together with reference TRBV19 and TRBJ2-1, the CDR3 gives the full variable domain: DGGITQSPKYLFRKEGQNVTLSCEQNLNHDAMYWYRQDPGQGLRLIYYSQIVNDFQKGDIAEGYSVSREKKESFPLTVTSAQKNPTAFYLCASSKPRDSGYNEQFFGPGTRLTVL.

V and J are TRBV7-9 and TRBJ2-5; TRBD2 aligns across 7 bases. This CDR3 has 14 amino acids. V lost 5 bases, J lost 4 bases, and 7 bases stayed unmatched. Per germline, CDR1 SEHNR and CDR2 FQNEAQ (reference sequence). In DNA, the CDR3 is TGTGCCAGCAGCCCAGCGGGGTTTAGAGAGACCCAGTACTTC. Residues: CASSPAGFRETQYF.

This clone has only a few counts. This chain joins TRBV28 and TRBJ2-5; 8 bases line up with TRBD1. J was trimmed by 6 bases and V by 11 bases; bases with no gene match: 14. This CDR3 comprises 14 residues. From germline, CDR1 is MDHEN and CDR2 SYDVKM. The chain's CDR3 is CAAQDRGLVKTQYF. DNA of the CDR3: TGTGCCGCTCAAGACAGGGGTTTAGTAAAGACCCAGTACTTC.

The V call is TRBV14, the J call TRBJ2-1, with 10 bases fitting TRBD2. The CDR3 runs 19 residues. The trim removed 1 base at V and 8 bases at J, leaving 17 bases unmatched. CDR1 and CDR2 (germline): SGHDN, FVKESK. The CDR3 DNA reads TGTGCCAGCAGCCAAGGAAGCGGGGGGGTGGTTCTAATCCGGGATGAGCAGTTCTTC. This codes for CASSQGSGGVVLIRDEQFF.

This clone was seen only once. The rearrangement uses TRBV2 and TRBJ1-1; D is unclear. CDR1 is SNHLY and CDR2 is FYNNEI in the germline V gene. Trimming pared 8 bases from V and 1 base from J, leaving 5 bases between. This CDR3 comprises 11 residues. The CDR3 DNA reads TGTGCCAGCGCGGGGAACACTGAAGCTTTCTTT. It codes for CASAGNTEAFF. Based on the CDR3 plus reference TRBV2 and TRBJ1-1, the full variable domain is EPEVTQTPSHQVTQMGQEVILRCVPISNHLYFYWYRQILGQKVEFLVSFYNNEISEKSEIFDDQFSVERPDGSNFTLKIRSTKLEDSAMYFCASAGNTEAFFGQGTRLTVV.

The genes are TRBV27 and TRBJ1-5; possible D gene TRBD1, 5 bases. V lost 8 bases and J lost 1, with 9 bases in between. The CDR3 is 13 amino acids. CDR1 and CDR2 (germline): MNHEY, SMNVEV (reference sequence). The CDR3 spells CASSSGSNQPQHF. The CDR3 DNA is TGTGCCAGCTCATCAGGGAGCAATCAGCCCCAGCATTTT.

The V and J genes are TRBV6-1 and TRBJ1-2; D call uncertain. V lost 6 bases and J 4 bases, leaving 6 bases between the germline ends. The CDR3 sequence is 11 residues long. Per the germline V gene, CDR1 is MNHNS and CDR2 is SASEGT. The CDR3 protein is CASREGYGYTF. The CDR3 nucleotides read TGTGCCAGCAGGGAGGGCTATGGCTACACCTTC.

CDR3 nucleotides: TGTGCCAGCAGTTCCACTTCGACAGGGATGGTCTATGGCTACACCTTC. It translates to CASSSTSTGMVYGYTF. V usage is TRBV28 and J usage is TRBJ1-2, with 7 positions matching TRBD1. The ends lost 4 bases at V and 4 bases at J; junction bases unmatched: 12. Germline V gives CDR1 MDHEN, CDR2 SYDVKM. CDR3 length: 16 residues.

The genes are TRBV21-1 and TRBJ1-6; the table calls TRBD1, which could not be checked here. TRBV21-1 is deemed a pseudogene. This CDR3 spans 18 amino acids. The CDR3 loop is CASSNGQGAFLYNSPLHF. For the CDR3, the DNA is TGTGCCAGCAGCAATGGACAGGGGGCTTTCCTCTATAATTCACCCCTCCACTTT.

The rearrangement uses TRBV7-8 and TRBJ2-1; D is possibly TRBD2 (5 bases). Germline V CDR1 and CDR2: SGHVS, FQNEAQ. The CDR3 length is 14 residues. The ends were cut back, 1 base at V and 6 bases at J, with 10 bases in the middle. CDR3 protein: CASSLERGINEQFF. CDR3 sequence (DNA): TGTGCCAGCAGCTTAGAACGGGGAATCAATGAGCAGTTCTTC.

This clone came up once. The CDR3 nucleotides read TGTGCCAGCAGTGGCCAGGGGGTTAACTATGGCTACACCTTC. Translating it yields CASSGQGVNYGYTF. The chain recombines TRBV28 with TRBJ1-2; TRBD1 aligns across 7 bases. CDR3 length: 14 amino acids. The junction had 4 bases not matched to a gene; V was cut back by 5 bases and J by 1 base. CDR1 is MDHEN, CDR2 SYDVKM, per germline.

This clone was seen just once. The chain employs TRBV27 and TRBJ2-2, with a possible D match to TRBD2 (7 bases). V shed 3 bases and J shed 3 bases, with 11 bases lying between them. CDR3 length: 15 amino acids. The germline V gene has CDR1 MNHEY and CDR2 SMNVEV (reference sequence). CDR3 DNA sequence: TGTGCCAGCAGTTTCTCGGGGGGCGACACCGGGGAGCTGTTTTTT. Translated, it gives CASSFSGGDTGELFF.

The gene calls are TRBV25-1 and TRBJ1-4; TRBD1 agrees at 11 bases. Trimming took 3 bases from V and 7 from J; bases not matched to a gene: 10. Germline V gene lookup returns CDR1 MGHDK and CDR2 SYGVNS. This CDR3 is 17 amino acids long. The CDR3 DNA reads as TGTGCCAGCAGTGACCGAGTTGGGGGGACAGGGGGTGAAAAACTGTTTTTT. Translation gives CASSDRVGGTGGEKLFF. The full variable domain, completed using reference TRBV25-1 and TRBJ1-4, is EADIYQTPRYLVIGTGKKITLECSQTMGHDKMYWYQQDPGMELHLIHYSYGVNSTEKGDLSSESTVSRIRTEHFPLTLESARPSHTSQYLCASSDRVGGTGGEKLFFGSGTQLSVL.

The table lists this clone with a count of one. This chain links TRBV6-1 with TRBJ1-1; no reliable D call. The CDR3 sequence is 13 residues long. CDR1 MNHNS and CDR2 SASEGT come from the germline V gene. With 6 bases removed from V and 5 bases from J, the gap between germline ends came to 13 bases. The CDR3 DNA sequence: TGTGCCAGCAGCTTGGGAGGTTGGACTGAAGCTTTCTTT. Residues: CASSLGGWTEAFF.

The chain combines TRBV5-6 with TRBJ1-6; unclear D gene. V was pared by 0 bases and J by 2 bases, with 12 bases between. The CDR3 contains 17 residues. CDR1 and CDR2 (germline): SGHDT, YYEEEE. The CDR3 here is CASSLARGVTYNSPLHF. DNA of the CDR3: TGTGCCAGCAGCTTGGCACGGGGAGTCACCTATAATTCACCCCTCCACTTT.